One sample yielded the 9 T cell receptor beta chains listed below, sequenced in a study of CD8 T cells in Susac syndrome. Random-hexamer reverse transcription was applied to roughly 0.45 to 1 ug RNA. TCRdb re-called the immunoSEQ multiplex PCR reads with MiXCR, one entry per CDR3 protein. The table lists approximately 130,000 distinct CDR3 sequences, about 90% of them singletons. Sequencing used CD8+ T cells from PBMCs. Receptor source: a human donor with multiple sclerosis.

J is TRBJ1-4 and V is TRBV20-1; no reliable D call. The CDR3 is 15 amino acids. The V and J ends lost 1 base and 0 bases respectively, with 9 bases between them. In germline, CDR1 is DFQATT, CDR2 SNEGSKA (reference sequence). The CDR3 DNA reads as TGCAGTGCTAGAGCTAAACTCACAACTAATGAAAAACTGTTTTTT. Amino acid sequence: CSARAKLTTNEKLFF.

The chain combines TRBV5-1 with TRBJ2-7, with 9 positions matching TRBD2. Losses at the gene ends were 6 bases for V and 2 bases for J; bases not matched to a gene: 6. CDR1 SGHRS and CDR2 YFSETQ come from the germline V gene. This CDR3 spans 14 amino acids. Here the CDR3 reads CASKDAGGTYEQYF. CDR3 bases: TGCGCCAGCAAGGATGCGGGAGGGACCTACGAGCAGTACTTC.

This sequence joins TRBV24-1 and TRBJ2-2; D tentatively fits TRBD1 or TRBD2 (7 bases each). Germline CDR1 KGHDR, CDR2 SFDVKD. Trimming took off 3 bases at V and 4 bases at J, with 14 bases between the two ends. This CDR3 has 16 amino acids. The CDR3 DNA reads as TGTGCCACCAGTGATCGACAGGGAGGGTCCACCGGGGAGCTGTTTTTT. Amino acid sequence: CATSDRQGGSTGELFF.

For this clonotype: The junction departs from germline at one end; a sequencing error may be responsible. The chain recombines TRBV3-1 with TRBJ2-5; D remains unclear. The CDR3 has 15 amino acids. Germline V CDR1 and CDR2: LGHDT, YNNKEL (reference sequence). The chain's CDR3 is CASSQDSARVETQYF. The CDR3 DNA sequence: TGTGCCAGTAGCCAAGACTCAGCACGGGTAGAGACCCAGTACTTC.

The chain combines TRBV30 with TRBJ2-1; 12 bases are shared with TRBD2. V lost 2 bases to trimming and J lost 8 bases; unmatched junction nucleotides: 1. The CDR3 sequence is 13 residues long. Germline V gene data show CDR1 as GTSNPN and CDR2 as SVGIG (reference sequence). CDR3 residues: CAWSRLAGDEQFF. The CDR3 DNA sequence: TGTGCCTGGAGTCGACTAGCGGGAGATGAGCAGTTCTTC.

The V gene is TRBV9, the J gene TRBJ2-7; maybe TRBD2 (5 bases). Germline-derived CDR1 and CDR2 are SGDLS and YYNGEE. V was pared by 2 bases and J by 6 bases, with 21 bases between. This CDR3 is built from 16 residues. DNA of the CDR3: TGTGCCAGCAGCGTCTCCCCTTCCACAGAGGGCGGCGAGCAGTACTTC. Translation gives CASSVSPSTEGGEQYF. Variable domain in full (rest from reference TRBV9 and TRBJ2-7): DSGVTQTPKHLITATGQRVTLRCSPRSGDLSVYWYQQSLDQGLQFLIQYYNGEERAKGNILERFSAQQFPDLHSELNLSSLELGDSALYFCASSVSPSTEGGEQYFGPGTRLTVT.

This rearrangement joins TRBV7-3 to TRBJ2-7; 8 nucleotides agree with TRBD2. The CDR3 is made up of 14 amino acids. V shed 5 bases, J shed 5 bases, and the junction held 8 bases outside the gene matches. Germline V CDR1 and CDR2: SGHTA, FQGTGA. The CDR3 region has the DNA TGTGCCAGCAGCCCGGGACTAGGGGGACACGAGCAGTACTTC. The encoded protein is CASSPGLGGHEQYF.

As DNA, the CDR3 is TGTGCCAGCAGTTTATTCGGGGGCGGGACTGAAGCTTTCTTT. This sequence encodes CASSLFGGGTEAFF. The genes are TRBV28 and TRBJ1-1, with D perhaps TRBD1 (6 bases). This CDR3 region has 14 residues. Trimming pared 1 base from V and 5 bases from J, leaving 11 bases between. Germline CDR1 is MDHEN and CDR2 is SYDVKM. Full variable domain (remainder filled in from reference TRBV28 and TRBJ1-1): DVKVTQSSRYLVKRTGEKVFLECVQDMDHENMFWYRQDPGLGLRLIYFSYDVKMKEKGDIPEGYSVSREKKERFSLILESASTNQTSMYLCASSLFGGGTEAFFGQGTRLTVV.

This rearrangement joins TRBV29-1 to TRBJ2-2, with no clear D. The CDR3 covers 15 residues. Germline V gene lookup returns CDR1 SQVTM and CDR2 ANQGSEA. V lost 6 bases and J 0 bases, leaving 14 bases between the germline ends. The CDR3 DNA sequence: TGCAGCGTAGAGCTAGATGGCGCGAACACCGGGGAGCTGTTTTTT. Translated: CSVELDGANTGELFF.